The clone carrying this TCR beta chain is categorized as medium-sized. Each CDR3 protein gets one entry after TCRdb re-called the reads with MiXCR. This table holds 7,300 or so distinct CDR3 sequences, about 15% found once. This record belongs to a study of liver allograft versus peripheral blood T cells. The wider study: A comparison was made between T cell receptor repertoires in transplanted livers and those in recipients' peripheral blood.

The germline V gene has CDR1 MNHEY and CDR2 SVGEGT. The CDR3 runs 14 residues. Between the trimmed V and J ends, which lost 6 bases and 4 bases, there was a span of 16 bases. The genes are TRBV6-2 or TRBV6-3 and TRBJ2-7; a possible D gene is TRBD1 (6 bases). This TCR was recovered from a human patient who had a liver transplant. Some T cells may trace back to the graft donor. DNA of the CDR3: TGTGCCAGCAGCGGGACATCCGGAATTTACGAGCAGTACTTC. Translation gives CASSGTSGIYEQYF.